This entry lists 28 T cell receptor beta chains sequenced from one sample in a study of CD8+CD57+ T cells in acquired aplastic anemia. Both TCR beta VDJ combination and CDR3 sequence profiling were carried out. Genomic DNA was the template for this profiling. MiXCR was run by TCRdb on the reads, yielding one entry per CDR3 protein. The table has under 250,000 distinct CDR3 sequences, approximately 60% seen once. All patients picked for sequencing had shown, by flow cytometry, an expansion of CD8+CD57+ cells. Material for sequencing was sorted CD4+, CD8+, or CD8+CD57+ T cells (not recorded which) from PBMCs. Source of these receptors: a human donor with aplastic anemia.

V and J are TRBV19 and TRBJ1-6; the D gene is possibly TRBD1 (6 bases). V was trimmed by 6 bases and J by 11 bases, leaving 11 bases between them. The germline gives CDR1 LNHDA, CDR2 SQIVND (reference sequence). The CDR3 has 12 residues. CDR3 DNA: TGTGCCAGTAGCTCGGGACACCCACCCCTCCACTTT. It yields the protein CASSSGHPPLHF.

This chain uses TRBV2 with TRBJ1-5, with D possibly matching TRBD1 (5 bases). With 3 bases removed from V and 0 bases from J, the gap between germline ends came to 9 bases. Germline CDR1 SNHLY, CDR2 FYNNEI. The CDR3 runs to 15 residues. The CDR3 DNA reads as TGTGCCAGCAGTGAGTCAGGGTATAGCAATCAGCCCCAGCATTTT. This codes for CASSESGYSNQPQHF.

This clonotype was counted ten times or more. The rearrangement links TRBV7-9 to TRBJ1-2, with TRBD1 matching over 9 bases. With 4 bases clipped from V and 8 bases from J, the junction kept 8 bases outside the gene matches. CDR1 and CDR2 (germline): SEHNR, FQNEAQ (reference sequence). The CDR3 length is 14 residues. The chain's CDR3 is CASSSMDRGGGYTF. The CDR3 DNA is TGTGCCAGCAGCTCAATGGACAGGGGCGGGGGCTACACCTTC.

The rearrangement links TRBV15 to TRBJ2-3; tentatively, D is TRBD1 (5 bases). Trimming took 0 bases from V and 7 from J, leaving 8 bases between them. CDR3 size: 13 residues. Germline V lookup: CDR1 LNHNV, CDR2 YYDKDF (reference sequence). The CDR3 here is CATSRDRTNTQYF. In DNA form, the CDR3 reads TGTGCCACCAGCAGAGATAGGACAAATACGCAGTATTTT.

This clonotype showed up just once. The chain joins TRBV2 to TRBJ1-5, with D unresolved. The germline V gene encodes CDR1 SNHLY and CDR2 FYNNEI. CDR3 length equals 14 residues. Trimming pared 0 bases from V and 3 bases from J, leaving 6 bases between. The chain's CDR3 is CASSEARLNQPQHF. CDR3 bases: TGTGCCAGCAGTGAAGCCAGGCTCAATCAGCCCCAGCATTTT.

The chain couples TRBV20-1 to TRBJ1-6, with 7 bases lining up with TRBD1. The J segment lost 7 bases and the V segment lost 6 bases, leaving 6 bases of the junction unmatched. Germline assignment: CDR1 DFQATT and CDR2 SNEGSKA (reference sequence). The CDR3 is 13 residues long. The CDR3 is CSAGQALNSPLHF. In nucleotides, the CDR3 is TGCAGTGCAGGACAGGCTCTAAATTCACCCCTCCACTTT.

The chain links TRBV11-2 to TRBJ2-1; 13 bases fit TRBD2. The V segment lost 6 bases and the J segment 4 bases; nucleotides outside the gene matches: 9. The CDR3 runs 17 residues. Germline V gene sequence: CDR1 SGHAT, CDR2 FQNNGV. The CDR3 region is CASSTGTSGAFYNEQFF. The CDR3 DNA reads TGTGCCAGCAGTACCGGGACTAGCGGGGCCTTTTACAATGAGCAGTTCTTC. The entire variable domain, with the rest obtained from reference TRBV11-2 and TRBJ2-1, is as follows: EAGVAQSPRYKIIEKRQSVAFWCNPISGHATLYWYQQILGQGPKLLIQFQNNGVVDDSQLPKDRFSAERLKGVDSTLKIQPAKLEDSAVYLCASSTGTSGAFYNEQFFGPGTRLTVL.

V is TRBV15 and J is TRBJ1-6, with 9 bases identical to TRBD1. V trimming: 3 bases; J trimming: 7 bases; junction bases outside the gene matches: 16. This CDR3 has 19 residues. Germline V gene data show CDR1 as LNHNV and CDR2 as YYDKDF (reference sequence). The CDR3 is CATSSSRSGQGIENSPLHF. In DNA form, the CDR3 reads TGTGCCACCAGCAGCTCCAGGTCGGGACAGGGAATTGAAAATTCACCCCTCCACTTT.

V and J are TRBV5-1 and TRBJ2-3, with D unclear. Germline V lookup: CDR1 SGHRS, CDR2 YFSETQ. Trimming took 0 bases from V and 9 from J, leaving 8 bases between them. The CDR3 covers 12 residues. The chain's CDR3 is CASSLDGSTQYF. The DNA of the CDR3 is TGCGCCAGCAGCTTGGACGGTTCGACGCAGTATTTT.

This chain joins TRBV7-4 and TRBJ1-4; perhaps TRBD1 as D (6 bases). The germline V gene encodes CDR1 SGHVT and CDR2 SQSDAQ. This CDR3 is 15 amino acids long. V was clipped by 4 bases and J by 4 bases, with 13 bases between them. CDR3 sequence reads: CASSSGQSLNEKLFF. CDR3 coding DNA: TGTGCCAGCAGCTCCGGACAGAGTCTTAATGAAAAACTGTTTTTT. The full variable domain, its missing parts supplied by reference TRBV7-4 and TRBJ1-4, is GAGVSQSPRYKVAKRGRDVALRCDSISGHVTLYWYRQTLGQGSEVLTYSQSDAQRDKSGRPSGRFSAERPERSVSTLKIQRTEQGDSAVYLCASSSGQSLNEKLFFGSGTQLSVL.

In its sample, this clonotype was seen many times. The chain combines TRBV6-4 with TRBJ1-5; tentatively, D is TRBD1 (5 bases). This CDR3 is built from 14 residues. V was shortened by 6 bases and J by 0 bases, with 9 bases between the two germline ends. Germline V gives CDR1 MRHNA, CDR2 SNTAGT. The CDR3 DNA sequence: TGTGCCAGCAGGGCAGGGTCTAGCAATCAGCCCCAGCATTTT. Its translation is CASRAGSSNQPQHF.

This clonotype was recorded many times. This chain joins TRBV24-1 and TRBJ2-2; 7 bases are shared with TRBD1. Germline V CDR1 and CDR2: KGHDR, SFDVKD. The CDR3 is 16 residues long. Trimming at V came to 4 bases and at J to 6 bases, leaving 10 bases not matched to a gene. CDR3 region: CATSDEDRDPPGELFF. Written as DNA, the CDR3 is TGTGCCACCAGTGACGAAGACAGGGACCCACCCGGGGAGCTGTTTTTT.

The sample holds a few counts of this clonotype. The rearrangement links TRBV7-2 to TRBJ1-2; possible D gene TRBD1, 5 bases. There are 14 residues in the CDR3. Germline V gene sequence: CDR1 SGHTA, CDR2 FQGNSA. Trimming took off 6 bases at V and 7 bases at J, with 18 bases between the two ends. The CDR3 protein is CASRKIAGRGGYTF. The CDR3 DNA reads as TGTGCCAGCAGGAAAATCGCAGGGAGGGGTGGCTACACCTTC.

CDR3 sequence: CSASTGGDYGYTF. The CDR3 coding sequence is TGCAGTGCTAGTACGGGCGGCGACTATGGCTACACCTTC. The chain employs TRBV20-1 and TRBJ1-2; D ambiguous. Germline-derived CDR1 and CDR2 are DFQATT and SNEGSKA (reference sequence). This CDR3 has 13 amino acids. V lost 3 bases, J lost 3 bases, and 11 bases lay in between.

The chain couples TRBV20-1 to TRBJ2-6, with D unresolved. Looked up from germline, CDR1 is DFQATT and CDR2 is SNEGSKA (reference sequence). The CDR3 totals 13 residues. The germline V and J ends were trimmed by 6 bases and 4 bases, with 10 bases remaining between them. The CDR3 bases are TGCAGTGCCGACCCCGCCGGGGCCAACGTCCTGACTTTC. Amino acid sequence: CSADPAGANVLTF.

The chain uses TRBV6-5 and TRBJ2-7, with 7 bases fitting TRBD2. Germline assignment: CDR1 MNHEY and CDR2 SVGAGI. With 0 bases clipped from V and 7 bases from J, the junction kept 3 bases outside the gene matches. The CDR3 is made up of 13 amino acids. The DNA for the CDR3 is TGTGCCAGCAGTTACTCGGGGGGGTGGGAGCAGTACTTC. Translation: CASSYSGGWEQYF.

The genes are TRBV29-1 and TRBJ1-1; 7 nucleotides align to TRBD1. With V trimmed by 8 bases and J by 5 bases, 8 bases remained unmatched. In germline, CDR1 is SQVTM, CDR2 ANQGSEA. This CDR3 is built from 12 residues. The CDR3 region is CSIRQGGTEAFF. The CDR3 region has the DNA TGCAGCATAAGACAGGGCGGTACTGAAGCTTTCTTT.

The chain combines TRBV7-2 with TRBJ1-5, with no clear D. This CDR3 spans 15 amino acids. V lost 5 bases and J 0 bases, leaving 11 bases between the germline ends. CDR1 is SGHTA, CDR2 FQGNSA, per germline. In nucleotides, the CDR3 is TGTGCCAGCAGCCCCGAAGTCTATAGCAATCAGCCCCAGCATTTT. Translated, it gives CASSPEVYSNQPQHF.

The chain links TRBV20-1 to TRBJ2-1, with TRBD2 identical over 8 bases. The J segment lost 6 bases and the V segment lost 2 bases, leaving 9 bases of the junction unmatched. The germline gives CDR1 DFQATT, CDR2 SNEGSKA (reference sequence). This CDR3 is built from 15 residues. CDR3: CSARSDGRAANEQFF. CDR3 nucleotides: TGCAGTGCTAGATCGGACGGGAGGGCCGCCAATGAGCAGTTCTTC.

A single count supports this clonotype. The chain carries TRBV11-1 and TRBJ2-7, with 9 bases identical to TRBD2. This CDR3 contains 15 residues. Germline V gene data show CDR1 as SGHAT and CDR2 as FQDESV (reference sequence). V trimming: 1 base; J trimming: 4 bases; junction bases outside the gene matches: 5. The CDR3 is CASSLGSSGMYEQYF. Here the CDR3 DNA reads TGTGCCAGCAGCTTAGGTTCTAGCGGGATGTACGAGCAGTACTTC. Together with reference TRBV11-1 and TRBJ2-7, the CDR3 gives the full variable domain: EAEVAQSPRYKITEKSQAVAFWCDPISGHATLYWYRQILGQGPELLVQFQDESVVDDSQLPKDRFSAERLKGVDSTLKIQPAELGDSAMYLCASSLGSSGMYEQYFGPGTRLTVT.

This clonotype has only a few counts. This chain joins TRBV7-3 and TRBJ2-1, with a weak D call TRBD2 (6 bases). This CDR3 region has 14 residues. CDR1 is SGHTA and CDR2 is FQGTGA in the germline V gene. The V and J ends lost 6 bases and 1 base respectively, with 10 bases between them. DNA of the CDR3: TGTGCCAGCAGTCCGACTAGTTCCTACAATGAGCAGTTCTTC. Protein: CASSPTSSYNEQFF. The full variable domain, its missing parts supplied by reference TRBV7-3 and TRBJ2-1, is GAGVSQTPSNKVTEKGKYVELRCDPISGHTALYWYRQSLGQGPEFLIYFQGTGAADDSGLPNDRFFAVRPEGSVSTLKIQRTERGDSAVYLCASSPTSSYNEQFFGPGTRLTVL.

The V and J genes are TRBV7-2 and TRBJ1-4, with 9 bases aligning to TRBD1. The CDR3 length is 15 residues. Germline trimming cut 5 bases from V and 5 bases from J; bases unmatched to any gene: 6. Germline assignment: CDR1 SGHTA and CDR2 FQGNSA. The CDR3 DNA sequence: TGTGCCAGCAGCCCGAGGACAGGGGCAAATGAAAAACTGTTTTTT. Translating gives CASSPRTGANEKLFF.

The genes are TRBV6-1 and TRBJ1-1; D might be TRBD1 (5 bases). V was pared by 6 bases and J by 3 bases, with 14 bases between. CDR1 MNHNS and CDR2 SASEGT come from the germline V gene. The CDR3 covers 14 residues. The CDR3 DNA reads TGTGCCAGCAGGGCTCTGGGGCCGCACACTGAAGCTTTCTTT. This gives the protein CASRALGPHTEAFF.

Regarding this clonotype: Germline and junction disagree at one end, which may indicate a read error. The V and J genes are TRBV10-3 and TRBJ2-7; 8 bases are shared with TRBD1. The CDR3 is 13 residues long. Germline CDR1 reads ENHRY; CDR2 reads SYGVKD. The CDR3 DNA is TGTGCCAGCAGTCGGGACAGGCCCTACGAGCAGTACTTC. Residues: CASSRDRPYEQYF.

This chain joins TRBV20-1 and TRBJ2-7; 10 bases are a match to TRBD1. The germline CDR1 and CDR2 sequences are DFQATT and SNEGSKA (reference sequence). The CDR3 sequence is 14 residues long. J gave up 2 bases and V 4 bases, and 5 bases lay outside the gene matches. The CDR3 region is CSANDRGLTYEQYF. The CDR3 DNA is TGCAGTGCTAATGACAGGGGGCTAACCTACGAGCAGTACTTC.

This clonotype was recorded once. The rearrangement links TRBV7-8 to TRBJ1-3; the D is unclear. This CDR3 is built from 14 residues. CDR1 is SGHVS and CDR2 is FQNEAQ in the germline V gene. Trimming removed 4 bases at V and 7 bases at J, with 14 bases between. The CDR3 region is CASSSTGRGNTIYF. The CDR3 DNA reads TGTGCCAGCAGCTCCACCGGACGAGGCAACACCATATATTTT. The variable domain in full, with the rest retrieved from reference TRBV7-8 and TRBJ1-3, is GAGVSQSPRYKVAKRGQDVALRCDPISGHVSLFWYQQALGQGPEFLTYFQNEAQLDKSGLPSDRFFAERPEGSVSTLKIQRTQQEDSAVYLCASSSTGRGNTIYFGEGSWLTVV.

This chain uses TRBV28 with TRBJ2-3; 11 bases agree with TRBD2. The length of the CDR3 is 15 residues. V shed 4 bases, J shed 4 bases, and the junction held 4 bases outside the gene matches. Germline V gene data show CDR1 as MDHEN and CDR2 as SYDVKM. The CDR3 is CASSSGTSGADTQYF. The CDR3 nucleotides are TGTGCCAGCAGTTCCGGGACTAGCGGTGCAGATACGCAGTATTTT. Together with reference TRBV28 and TRBJ2-3, the CDR3 gives the full variable domain: DVKVTQSSRYLVKRTGEKVFLECVQDMDHENMFWYRQDPGLGLRLIYFSYDVKMKEKGDIPEGYSVSREKKERFSLILESASTNQTSMYLCASSSGTSGADTQYFGPGTRLTVL.

The V gene is TRBV15, the J gene TRBJ2-7; possibly TRBD1 or TRBD2 for D (5 bases each). Germline-derived CDR1 and CDR2 are LNHNV and YYDKDF (reference sequence). Trimming stripped 1 base from V and 0 bases from J, with 7 bases between. The CDR3 covers 14 residues. This chain's CDR3 is CATSRGGTSYEQYF. DNA for the CDR3: TGTGCCACCAGCAGAGGAGGGACCTCCTACGAGCAGTACTTC.